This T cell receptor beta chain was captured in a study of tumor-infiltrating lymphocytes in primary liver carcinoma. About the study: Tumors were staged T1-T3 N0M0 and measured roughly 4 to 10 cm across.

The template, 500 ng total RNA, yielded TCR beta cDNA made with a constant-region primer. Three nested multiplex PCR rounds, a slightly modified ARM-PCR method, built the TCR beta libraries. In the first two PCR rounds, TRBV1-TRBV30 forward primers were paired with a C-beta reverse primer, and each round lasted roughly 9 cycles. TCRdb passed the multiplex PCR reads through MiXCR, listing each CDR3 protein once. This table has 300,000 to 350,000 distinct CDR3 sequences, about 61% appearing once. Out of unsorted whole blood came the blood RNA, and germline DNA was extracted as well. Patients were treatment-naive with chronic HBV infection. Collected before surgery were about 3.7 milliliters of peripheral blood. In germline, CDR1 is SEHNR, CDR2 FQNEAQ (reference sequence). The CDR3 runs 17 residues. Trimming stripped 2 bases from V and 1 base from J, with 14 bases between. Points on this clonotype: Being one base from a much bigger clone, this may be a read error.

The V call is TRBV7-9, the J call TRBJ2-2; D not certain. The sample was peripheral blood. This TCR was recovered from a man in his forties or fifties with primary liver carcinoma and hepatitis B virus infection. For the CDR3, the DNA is TGTGCCAGCAGCTTACCCGAACGGGTAGTGAACACCGGGGAGCTGTTTTTT. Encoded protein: CASSLPERVVNTGELFF.